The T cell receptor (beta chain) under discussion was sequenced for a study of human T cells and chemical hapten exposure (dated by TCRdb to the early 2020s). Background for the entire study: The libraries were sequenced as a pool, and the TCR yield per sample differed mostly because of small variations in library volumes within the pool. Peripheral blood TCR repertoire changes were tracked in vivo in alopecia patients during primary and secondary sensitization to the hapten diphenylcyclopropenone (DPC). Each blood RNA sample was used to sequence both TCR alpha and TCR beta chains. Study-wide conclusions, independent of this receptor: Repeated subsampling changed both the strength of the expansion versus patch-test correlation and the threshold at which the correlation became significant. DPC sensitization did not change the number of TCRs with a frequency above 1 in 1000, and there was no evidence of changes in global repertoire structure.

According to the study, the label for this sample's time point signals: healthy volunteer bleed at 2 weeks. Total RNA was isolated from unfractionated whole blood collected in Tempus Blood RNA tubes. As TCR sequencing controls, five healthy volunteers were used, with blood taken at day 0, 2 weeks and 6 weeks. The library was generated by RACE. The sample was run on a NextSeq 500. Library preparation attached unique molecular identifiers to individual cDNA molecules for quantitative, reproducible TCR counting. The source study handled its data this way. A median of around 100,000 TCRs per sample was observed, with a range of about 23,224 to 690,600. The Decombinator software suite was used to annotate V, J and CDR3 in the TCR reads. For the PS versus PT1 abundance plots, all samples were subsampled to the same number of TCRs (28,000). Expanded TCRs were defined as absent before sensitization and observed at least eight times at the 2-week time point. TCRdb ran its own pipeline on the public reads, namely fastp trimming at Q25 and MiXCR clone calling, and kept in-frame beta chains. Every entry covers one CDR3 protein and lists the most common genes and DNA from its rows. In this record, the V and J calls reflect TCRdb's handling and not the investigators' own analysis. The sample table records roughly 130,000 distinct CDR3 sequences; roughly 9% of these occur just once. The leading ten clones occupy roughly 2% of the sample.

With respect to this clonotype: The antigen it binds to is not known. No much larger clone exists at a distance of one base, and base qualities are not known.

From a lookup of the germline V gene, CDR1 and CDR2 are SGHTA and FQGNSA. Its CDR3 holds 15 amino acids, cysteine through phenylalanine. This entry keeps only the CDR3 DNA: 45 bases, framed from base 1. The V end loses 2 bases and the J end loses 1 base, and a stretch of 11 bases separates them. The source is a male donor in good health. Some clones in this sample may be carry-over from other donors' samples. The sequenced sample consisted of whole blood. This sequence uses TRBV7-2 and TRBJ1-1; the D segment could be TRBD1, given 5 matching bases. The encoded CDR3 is CASSLTLTGNTEAFF. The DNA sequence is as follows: TGTGCCAGCAGCTTAACATTAACAGGGAACACTGAAGCTTTCTTT.